The 8 T cell receptor beta chains below all came from one sample that was sequenced in a study of control samples from healthy donors and cancer patients. Some clones are missing from TCRdb's copy, which holds only in-frame ones; the method was immunoSEQ multiplex PCR. Here the sample spans 150,000 to 200,000 clones, over 85% being singletons. Sequencing was carried out using blood. Every receptor here comes from a man aged 25 to 40 in good health.

J is TRBJ2-5 and V is TRBV27, with D maybe TRBD2 (7 bases). Germline CDR1 is MNHEY and CDR2 is SMNVEV (reference sequence). This CDR3 contains 14 residues. V lost 5 bases to trimming and J lost 4 bases, with 14 bases between them. The CDR3 sequence: CASSLSGGRETQYF. The CDR3 nucleotides are TGTGCCAGCAGTCTTTCGGGGGGCCGAGAGACCCAGTACTTC.

For the CDR3, the DNA is TGTGCCACCAGCAGAGATAATCCAGGGGGCTCTGGAAACACCATATATTTT. Protein sequence: CATSRDNPGGSGNTIYF. The rearrangement uses TRBV15 and TRBJ1-3, with TRBD1 matching 7 bases. The germline V gene has CDR1 LNHNV and CDR2 YYDKDF (reference sequence). The V segment lost 0 bases and the J segment 0 bases; nucleotides outside the gene matches: 5. The CDR3 totals 17 residues.

The chain carries TRBV2 and TRBJ2-5, with 8 bases identical to TRBD1. V was pared by 3 bases and J by 7 bases, with 4 bases of the junction left unmatched. Germline V lookup: CDR1 SNHLY, CDR2 FYNNEI. The CDR3 is 13 residues long. The CDR3 DNA reads as TGTGCCAGCAGTGAGACAGGGGTGGCGACCCAGTACTTC. Amino acids: CASSETGVATQYF.

A remark on this clone: This sample includes further DNA sequences coding for the same CDR3. Here the CDR3 reads CASSPGVNTEAFF. DNA for the CDR3: TGTGCCAGCAGCCCAGGGGTGAACACTGAAGCTTTCTTT. The rearrangement joins TRBV11-2 to TRBJ1-1, with D tentatively TRBD1 (6 bases). This CDR3 has 13 amino acids. V was cut by 5 bases and J by 0 bases, with 7 bases left in between. The germline CDR1 and CDR2 sequences are SGHAT and FQNNGV.

The rearrangement joins TRBV3-1 (or the pseudogene TRBV3-2) to TRBJ2-4; 10 bases are shared with TRBD2. Germline assignment: CDR1 LGHDT and CDR2 YNNKEL (reference sequence). The junction had 3 bases not matched to a gene; V was cut back by 3 bases and J by 4 bases. This CDR3 spans 15 amino acids. This CDR3 reads CASSHRTSGKNIQYF. The CDR3 DNA follows: TGTGCCAGCAGCCACAGGACTAGCGGTAAAAACATTCAGTACTTC.

The rearrangement uses TRBV28 and TRBJ1-5; D gene ambiguous. This CDR3 region has 12 residues. Germline CDR1 MDHEN, CDR2 SYDVKM. The ends were cut back, 7 bases at V and 3 bases at J, with 7 bases in the middle. The CDR3 DNA sequence: TGTGCCAGCAAACTATTCAATCAGCCCCAGCATTTT. It encodes CASKLFNQPQHF.

V gene TRBV14 combines with J gene TRBJ1-5; D is ambiguous. The CDR3 is made up of 13 amino acids. The germline gives CDR1 SGHDN, CDR2 FVKESK. V was trimmed by 3 bases and J by 10 bases, leaving 13 bases between them. Here the CDR3 reads CASSQGPMIPQHF. CDR3 DNA: TGTGCCAGCAGCCAGGGCCCAATGATCCCCCAGCATTTT. Based on the CDR3 plus reference TRBV14 and TRBJ1-5, the full variable domain is EAGVTQFPSHSVIEKGQTVTLRCDPISGHDNLYWYRRVMGKEIKFLLHFVKESKQDESGMPNNRFLAERTGGTYSTLKVQPAELEDSGVYFCASSQGPMIPQHFGDGTRLSIL.

The genes are TRBV9 and TRBJ2-4; either TRBD1 or TRBD2 may fit D (6 bases each). CDR3 size: 16 residues. Germline V gene lookup returns CDR1 SGDLS and CDR2 YYNGEE. V lost 3 bases to trimming and J lost 0 bases, with 13 bases between them. The chain's CDR3 is CASSGGTPKAKNIQYF. DNA of the CDR3: TGTGCCAGCAGCGGCGGGACACCCAAAGCCAAAAACATTCAGTACTTC.